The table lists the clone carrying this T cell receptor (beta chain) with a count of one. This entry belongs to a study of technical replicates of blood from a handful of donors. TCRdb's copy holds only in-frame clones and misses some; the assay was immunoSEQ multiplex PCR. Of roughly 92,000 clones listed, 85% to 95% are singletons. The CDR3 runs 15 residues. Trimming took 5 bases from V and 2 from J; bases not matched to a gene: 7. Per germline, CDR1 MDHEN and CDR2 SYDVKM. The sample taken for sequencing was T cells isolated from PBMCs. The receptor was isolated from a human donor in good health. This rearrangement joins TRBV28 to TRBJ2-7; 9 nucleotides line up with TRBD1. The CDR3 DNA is TGTGCCAGCAGTCAACCTCGACAGGGGGCCTACGAGCAGTACTTC. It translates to CASSQPRQGAYEQYF.